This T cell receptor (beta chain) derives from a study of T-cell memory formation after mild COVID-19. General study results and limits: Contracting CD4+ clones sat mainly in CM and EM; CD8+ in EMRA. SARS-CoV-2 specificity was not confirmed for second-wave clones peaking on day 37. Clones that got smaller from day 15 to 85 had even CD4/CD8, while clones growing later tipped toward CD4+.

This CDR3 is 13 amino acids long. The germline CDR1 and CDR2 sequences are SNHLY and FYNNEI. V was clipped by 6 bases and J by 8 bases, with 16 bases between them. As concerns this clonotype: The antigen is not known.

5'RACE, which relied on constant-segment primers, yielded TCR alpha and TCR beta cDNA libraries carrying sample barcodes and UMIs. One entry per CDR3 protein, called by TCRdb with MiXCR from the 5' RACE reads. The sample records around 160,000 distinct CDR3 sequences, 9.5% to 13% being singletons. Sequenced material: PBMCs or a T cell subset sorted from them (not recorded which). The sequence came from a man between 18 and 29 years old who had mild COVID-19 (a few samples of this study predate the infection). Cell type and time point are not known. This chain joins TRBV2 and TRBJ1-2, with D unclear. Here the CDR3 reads CASRLSTAGGYTF. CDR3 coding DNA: TGTGCCAGCAGACTAAGTACCGCTGGGGGCTACACCTTC.